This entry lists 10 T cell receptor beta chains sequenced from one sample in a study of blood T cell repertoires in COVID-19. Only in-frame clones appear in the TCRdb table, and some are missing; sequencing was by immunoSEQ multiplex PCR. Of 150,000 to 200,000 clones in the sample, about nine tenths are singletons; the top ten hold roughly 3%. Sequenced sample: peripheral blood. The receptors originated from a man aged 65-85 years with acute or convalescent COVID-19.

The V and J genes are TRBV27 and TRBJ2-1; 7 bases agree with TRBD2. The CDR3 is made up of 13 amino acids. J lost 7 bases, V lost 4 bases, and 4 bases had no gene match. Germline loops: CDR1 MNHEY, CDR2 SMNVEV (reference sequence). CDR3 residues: CASSYGGGNEQFF. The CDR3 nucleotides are TGTGCCAGCAGTTATGGGGGGGGTAATGAGCAGTTCTTC.

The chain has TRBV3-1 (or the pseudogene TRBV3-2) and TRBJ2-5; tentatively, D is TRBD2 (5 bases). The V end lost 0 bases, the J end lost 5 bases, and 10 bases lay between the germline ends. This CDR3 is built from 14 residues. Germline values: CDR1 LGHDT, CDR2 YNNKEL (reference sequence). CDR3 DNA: TGTGCCAGCAGCCAAGACGGGAATCAGGAGACCCAGTACTTC. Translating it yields CASSQDGNQETQYF.

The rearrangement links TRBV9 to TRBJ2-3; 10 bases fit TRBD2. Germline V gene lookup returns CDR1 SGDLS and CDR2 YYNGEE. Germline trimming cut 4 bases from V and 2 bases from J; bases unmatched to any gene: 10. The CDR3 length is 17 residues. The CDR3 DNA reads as TGTGCCAGCAGCAAATCTAGCGGGGGCTTCTCCACAGATACGCAGTATTTT. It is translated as CASSKSSGGFSTDTQYF.

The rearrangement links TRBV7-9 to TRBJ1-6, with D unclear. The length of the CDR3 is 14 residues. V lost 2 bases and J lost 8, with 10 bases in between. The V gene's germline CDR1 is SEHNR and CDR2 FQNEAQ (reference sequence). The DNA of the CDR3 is TGTGCCAGCAGCTTAACAGAGCCCTATTCACCCCTCCACTTT. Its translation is CASSLTEPYSPLHF.

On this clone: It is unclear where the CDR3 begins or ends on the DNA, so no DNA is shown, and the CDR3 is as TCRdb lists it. Here the CDR3 reads CASSSPFAGGNTEAFF. J is TRBJ1-1 and V is TRBV21-1; the table names TRBD1, a call not compared with the DNA. TRBV21-1 is a known pseudogene. The CDR3 length is 16 residues, termini included.

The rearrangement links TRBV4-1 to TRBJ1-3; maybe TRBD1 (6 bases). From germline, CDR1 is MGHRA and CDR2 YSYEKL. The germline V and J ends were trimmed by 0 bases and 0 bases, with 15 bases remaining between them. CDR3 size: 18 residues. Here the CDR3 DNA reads TGCGCCAGCAGCCAAGAGGGTTTGGGGGCTTACTCTGGAAACACCATATATTTT. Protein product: CASSQEGLGAYSGNTIYF.

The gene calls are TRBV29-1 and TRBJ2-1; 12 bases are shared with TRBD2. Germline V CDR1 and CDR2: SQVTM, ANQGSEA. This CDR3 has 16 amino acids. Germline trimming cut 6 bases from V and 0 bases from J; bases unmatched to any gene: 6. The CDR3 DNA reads TGCAGCGTCATGACGACTAGCGGGAGCTCCTACAATGAGCAGTTCTTC. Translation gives CSVMTTSGSSYNEQFF.

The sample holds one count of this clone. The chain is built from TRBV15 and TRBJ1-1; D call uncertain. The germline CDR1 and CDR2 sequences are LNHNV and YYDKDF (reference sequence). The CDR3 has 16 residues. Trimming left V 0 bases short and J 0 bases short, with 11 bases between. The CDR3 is CATSRDATPMNTEAFF. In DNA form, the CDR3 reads TGTGCCACCAGCAGAGATGCCACACCCATGAACACTGAAGCTTTCTTT.

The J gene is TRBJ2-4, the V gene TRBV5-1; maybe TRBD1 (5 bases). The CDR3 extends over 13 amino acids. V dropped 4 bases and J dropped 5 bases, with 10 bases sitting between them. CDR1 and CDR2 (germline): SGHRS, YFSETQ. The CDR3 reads CASSTQQENIQYF. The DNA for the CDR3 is TGCGCCAGCAGCACCCAACAGGAAAACATTCAGTACTTC.

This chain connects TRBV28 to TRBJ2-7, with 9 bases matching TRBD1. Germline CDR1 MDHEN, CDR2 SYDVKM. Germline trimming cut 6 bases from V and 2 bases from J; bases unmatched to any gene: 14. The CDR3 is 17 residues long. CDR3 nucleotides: TGTGCCAGCAGACCGGGACAGGGTAGAAGGCTAACCTACGAGCAGTACTTC. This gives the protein CASRPGQGRRLTYEQYF.